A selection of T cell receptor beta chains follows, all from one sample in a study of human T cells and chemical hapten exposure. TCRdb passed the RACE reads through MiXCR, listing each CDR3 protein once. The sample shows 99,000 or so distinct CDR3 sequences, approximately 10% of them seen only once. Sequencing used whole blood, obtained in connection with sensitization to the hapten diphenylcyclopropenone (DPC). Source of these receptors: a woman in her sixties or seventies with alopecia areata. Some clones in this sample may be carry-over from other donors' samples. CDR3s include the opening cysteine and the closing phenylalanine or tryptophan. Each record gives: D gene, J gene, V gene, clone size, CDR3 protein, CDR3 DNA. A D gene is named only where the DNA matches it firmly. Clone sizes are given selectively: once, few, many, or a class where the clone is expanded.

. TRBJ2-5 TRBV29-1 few CSVGAPGETQYF TGCAGCGTTGGGGCCCCAGGGGAGACCCAGTACTTC
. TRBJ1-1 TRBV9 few CASSVDFQPSSSTEAFF TGTGCCAGCAGCGTAGATTTCCAGCCCTCGAGTAGCACTGAAGCTTTCTTT
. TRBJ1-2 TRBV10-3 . CATNQVFLNYGYTF TGTGCCACAAATCAGGTTTTCTTAAACTATGGCTACACCTTC
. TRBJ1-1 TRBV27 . CASSLLKSRDTEAFF TGTGCCAGCAGTTTGCTAAAGTCCCGGGACACTGAAGCTTTCTTT
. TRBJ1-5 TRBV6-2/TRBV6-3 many CASSRDTVRPQHF TGTGCCAGCAGCCGGGATACGGTCCGTCCCCAGCATTTT
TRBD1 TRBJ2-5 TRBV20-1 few CSAGNRGQETQYF TGCAGTGCTGGGAACAGGGGGCAAGAGACCCAGTACTTC
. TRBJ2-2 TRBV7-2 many CASSLAQGTTGELFF TGTGCCAGCAGCTTAGCTCAGGGGACCACCGGGGAGCTGTTTTTT
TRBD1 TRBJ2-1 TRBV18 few CASSPLRTGSGRDDEQFF TGTGCCAGCTCACCACTAAGGACAGGGAGTGGACGGGACGATGAGCAGTTCTTC
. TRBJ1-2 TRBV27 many CASSSIWSYYGYTF TGTGCCAGCAGTTCGATCTGGTCCTACTATGGCTACACCTTC
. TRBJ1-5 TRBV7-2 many CASSLAQAPNQPQHF TGTGCCAGCAGCTTAGCGCAGGCACCTAATCAGCCCCAGCATTTT
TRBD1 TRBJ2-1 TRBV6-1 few CASSWDRLYDEQFF TGTGCCAGCAGCTGGGACAGGTTATACGATGAGCAGTTCTTC
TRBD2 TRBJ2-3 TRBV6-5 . CASSYSQRGFTDTQYF TGTGCCAGCAGTTACTCCCAGCGGGGCTTCACAGATACGCAGTATTTT
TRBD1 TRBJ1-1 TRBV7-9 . CASSVQGDTEAFF TGTGCCAGCAGCGTCCAGGGGGACACTGAAGCTTTCTTT
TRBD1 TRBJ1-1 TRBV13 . CASSFSDRVPTEAFF TGTGCCAGCAGCTTTAGTGACAGGGTGCCCACTGAAGCTTTCTTT
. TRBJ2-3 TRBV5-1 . CASSQIDYRVSTDTQYF TGCGCCAGCAGCCAGATCGACTACAGGGTCTCCACAGATACGCAGTATTTT
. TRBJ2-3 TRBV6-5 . CASSYLRGGTASTDTQYF TGTGCCAGCAGTTACTTGAGGGGGGGGACAGCTAGCACAGATACGCAGTATTTT
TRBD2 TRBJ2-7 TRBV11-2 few CASSLGRGDEQYF TGTGCCAGCAGCTTGGGTCGGGGGGACGAGCAGTACTTC
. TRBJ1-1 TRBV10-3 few CAISESFNTEAFF TGTGCCATCAGTGAGTCCTTCAACACTGAAGCTTTCTTT
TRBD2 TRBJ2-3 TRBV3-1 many CASSQEVSGGGTDTQYF TGTGCCAGCAGCCAAGAGGTTAGCGGGGGTGGCACAGATACGCAGTATTTT
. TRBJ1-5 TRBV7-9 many CASSSGTTGGPQHF TGTGCCAGCAGCTCCGGGACGACGGGAGGGCCCCAGCATTTT
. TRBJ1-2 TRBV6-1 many CASSEGGGFVWDTNYGYTF TGTGCCAGCAGTGAAGGGGGAGGATTCGTATGGGATACTAACTATGGCTACACCTTC
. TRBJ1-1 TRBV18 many CASSPVTGNTEAFF TGTGCCAGCTCACCAGTGACAGGGAACACTGAAGCTTTCTTT
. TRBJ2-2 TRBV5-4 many CASSSKHTNTGELFF TGTGCCAGCAGCTCGAAGCACACGAACACCGGGGAGCTGTTTTTT
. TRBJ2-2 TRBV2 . CASSEVWQAAGELFF TGTGCCAGCAGTGAAGTGTGGCAGGCTGCCGGGGAGCTGTTTTTT
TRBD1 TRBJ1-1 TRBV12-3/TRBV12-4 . CASSSGTANKAFF TGTGCCAGCAGTTCCGGGACAGCAAACAAAGCTTTCTTT
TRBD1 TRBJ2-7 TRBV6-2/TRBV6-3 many CATQPGQIYEQYF TGTGCCACCCAACCGGGACAGATCTACGAGCAGTACTTC
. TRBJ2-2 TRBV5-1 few CASSLRQTTGELFF TGCGCCAGCAGCTTGAGGCAGACCACCGGGGAGCTGTTTTTT
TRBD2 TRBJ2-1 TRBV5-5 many CASSLATSGGPNEQFF TGTGCCAGCAGCTTGGCCACTAGCGGGGGACCCAATGAGCAGTTCTTC
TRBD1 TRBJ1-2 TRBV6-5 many CASSQMTGANYGYTF TGTGCCAGCAGTCAGATGACAGGGGCTAACTATGGCTACACCTTC
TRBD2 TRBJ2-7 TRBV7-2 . CASRSGAGGDEQYF TGTGCCAGCAGGAGCGGGGCCGGGGGGGACGAGCAGTACTTC
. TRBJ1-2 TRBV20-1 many CSARGDANLGYTF TGCAGTGCTAGAGGGGACGCAAATCTAGGCTACACCTTC
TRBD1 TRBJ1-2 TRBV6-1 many CASSEGQGAYGYTF TGTGCCAGCAGTGAGGGACAGGGGGCTTATGGCTACACCTTC
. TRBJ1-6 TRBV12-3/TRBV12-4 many CASSPLSGGQNSPLHF TGTGCCAGCAGCCCCCTGAGCGGGGGCCAAAATTCACCCCTCCACTTT
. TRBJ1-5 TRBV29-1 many CSVGGQGNQPQHF TGCAGCGTTGGCGGGCAGGGAAACCAGCCCCAGCATTTT
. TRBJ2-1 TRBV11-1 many CASSLNTGSSYNEQFF TGTGCCAGCAGCCTTAACACAGGGAGCTCCTACAATGAGCAGTTCTTC
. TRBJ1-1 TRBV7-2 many CASSSSPNTEAFF TGTGCCAGCAGCTCCTCCCCGAACACTGAAGCTTTCTTT
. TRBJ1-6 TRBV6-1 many CASRARVAGPASPLHF TGTGCCAGCAGGGCCAGGGTGGCGGGGCCGGCTTCACCCCTCCACTTT
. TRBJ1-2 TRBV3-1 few CASSQEWSGANYGYTF TGTGCCAGCAGCCAAGAGTGGTCAGGGGCTAACTATGGCTACACCTTC
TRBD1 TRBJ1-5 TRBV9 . CASSVGGGYQPQHF TGTGCCAGCAGCGTAGGAGGGGGCTATCAGCCCCAGCATTTT
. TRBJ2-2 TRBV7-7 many CASSLQLAANTGELFF TGTGCTAGCAGCTTACAGTTAGCCGCGAACACCGGGGAGCTGTTTTTT
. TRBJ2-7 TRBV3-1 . CASSQAPGSYEQYF TGTGCCAGCAGCCAAGCCCCAGGGTCCTACGAGCAGTACTTC
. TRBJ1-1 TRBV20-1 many CSARDPAGGDEAFF TGCAGTGCTAGAGATCCCGCAGGAGGGGACGAAGCTTTCTTT
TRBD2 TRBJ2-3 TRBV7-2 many CASSLGLGADTQYF TGTGCCAGCAGTCTCGGACTAGGCGCAGATACGCAGTATTTT
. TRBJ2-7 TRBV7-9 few CASSLAALAGEQYF TGTGCCAGCAGCTTAGCCGCGCTAGCCGGGGAGCAGTACTTC
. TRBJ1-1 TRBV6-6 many CASSSTFGTEAFF TGTGCCAGCAGTTCGACGTTTGGGACTGAAGCTTTCTTT
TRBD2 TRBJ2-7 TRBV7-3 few CASSLGPGLAGNEQYF TGTGCCAGCAGCTTGGGGCCGGGACTAGCGGGAAACGAGCAGTACTTC
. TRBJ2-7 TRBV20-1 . CSASSATYEQYF TGCAGTGCTAGTTCTGCTACCTACGAGCAGTACTTC
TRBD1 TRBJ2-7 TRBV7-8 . CASSPYLTGVSYEQYF TGTGCCAGCAGCCCCTACTTGACAGGGGTTTCCTACGAGCAGTACTTC
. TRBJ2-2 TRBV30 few CAWSVPGAGELFF TGTGCCTGGAGTGTCCCAGGGGCCGGGGAGCTGTTTTTT
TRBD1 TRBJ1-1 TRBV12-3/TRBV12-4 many CASSRDRATEAFF TGTGCCAGCAGCCGTGACAGGGCCACTGAAGCTTTCTTT
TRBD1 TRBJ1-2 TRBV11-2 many CASSQIAGTETGYTF TGTGCCAGCAGTCAGATTGCCGGGACAGAAACTGGCTACACCTTC
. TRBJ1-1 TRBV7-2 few CASSFHVQENTEAFF TGTGCCAGCAGCTTCCACGTACAGGAGAACACTGAAGCTTTCTTT